This entry is about one T cell receptor (beta chain). The sample belongs to a study of CD8+CD57+ T cells in acquired aplastic anemia. Genomic DNA templated the TCR beta VDJ and CDR3 profiling. TCRdb redid the calling of the reads with MiXCR, one entry per CDR3 protein. This sample has 150,000 to 200,000 distinct CDR3 sequences, with 50% to 75% found just once. Trimming at V came to 1 base and at J to 0 bases, leaving 9 bases not matched to a gene. This CDR3 region has 18 residues. Looked up from germline, CDR1 is SGHTA and CDR2 is FQGTGA. The sample was sorted CD4+, CD8+, or CD8+CD57+ T cells (not recorded which) from PBMCs. The genes are TRBV7-3 and TRBJ2-1; TRBD2 matches at 7 bases. The clonotype was recovered from a human donor with severe aplastic anemia or a healthy control (not recorded which). CDR3 in DNA: TGTGCCAGCAGCTTAAATGTTTTCGGGGGGAGCTCCTACAATGAGCAGTTCTTC. Its translation is CASSLNVFGGSSYNEQFF. Full variable domain (missing parts from reference TRBV7-3 and TRBJ2-1): GAGVSQTPSNKVTEKGKYVELRCDPISGHTALYWYRQSLGQGPEFLIYFQGTGAADDSGLPNDRFFAVRPEGSVSTLKIQRTERGDSAVYLCASSLNVFGGSSYNEQFFGPGTRLTVL.